These T cell receptor beta chains were read from a single sample in a study of radiation and T cells in renal cell carcinoma. Here immunoSEQ multiplex PCR was the method, and the copy in TCRdb shows in-frame clones only, minus some. The data contain some 120,000 clones, around nine tenths of them singletons. Sequences were derived from blood, sampled from a patient whose treatment included radiotherapy and nephrectomy. The receptors shown here come from a woman in her 70s with renal cell carcinoma. The CDR3 runs from the conserved cysteine through the conserved F or W.

V gene: TRBV18
J gene: TRBJ1-4
CDR3 protein: CASSQDSGREKLFF

V gene: TRBV10-3
J gene: TRBJ1-1
CDR3 protein: CAISESRGTEAFF

V gene: TRBV7-9
J gene: TRBJ1-6
CDR3 protein: CASSLGDRAYNSPLHF

V gene: TRBV30
J gene: TRBJ1-6
CDR3 protein: CAWRGQGSNSPLHF

V gene: TRBV5-1
J gene: TRBJ2-2
CDR3 protein: CASSLGSGTTGELFF

V gene: TRBV6-6
J gene: TRBJ1-2
CDR3 protein: CASSYRGYGYTF

V gene: TRBV30
J gene: TRBJ1-1
CDR3 protein: CAWRGRLNTEAFF

V gene: TRBV6-4
J gene: TRBJ2-1
CDR3 protein: CASSALAGGNEQFF

V gene: TRBV5-4
J gene: TRBJ1-4
CDR3 protein: CASSLQPSGNEKLFF

V gene: TRBV28
J gene: TRBJ2-7
CDR3 protein: CASTGRGVYEQYF

V gene: TRBV5-6
J gene: TRBJ2-2
CDR3 protein: CASSLRVSLNTGELFF

V gene: TRBV30
J gene: TRBJ1-1
CDR3 protein: CAWSMRTEAFF

V gene: TRBV5-5
J gene: TRBJ1-2
CDR3 protein: CASSSQGIDGYTF

V gene: TRBV6-6
J gene: TRBJ1-2
CDR3 protein: CASSYSAGTNYGYTF

V gene: TRBV14
J gene: TRBJ1-6
CDR3 protein: CASSQESYNSPLHF

V gene: TRBV5-4
J gene: TRBJ2-1
CDR3 protein: CASTLIDRGEQFF

V gene: TRBV7-6
J gene: TRBJ2-2
CDR3 protein: CASSENRVNTGELFF

V gene: TRBV5-4
J gene: TRBJ1-1
CDR3 protein: CASSLRLRKNTEAFF

V gene: TRBV6-1
J gene: TRBJ2-1
CDR3 protein: CASSEAKRGGPEQFF

V gene: TRBV9
J gene: TRBJ2-1
CDR3 protein: CASSVAGTGSYNEQFF

V gene: TRBV5-6
J gene: TRBJ2-7
CDR3 protein: CATSGTPDEQYF

V gene: TRBV6-4
J gene: TRBJ1-5
CDR3 protein: CASSGEEGQPQHF

V gene: TRBV7-9
J gene: TRBJ2-3
CDR3 protein: CASSPGAVGTDTQYF

V gene: TRBV19
J gene: TRBJ1-1
CDR3 protein: CASRTSAEPMNTEAFF

V gene: TRBV9
J gene: TRBJ1-2
CDR3 protein: CASTGEGYTF